Listed below are T cell receptor beta chains from one sample, sequenced in a study of shared clonotypes between healthy human individuals. Clones were read by immunoSEQ multiplex PCR, and TCRdb kept only the in-frame ones, dropping some. Among about 2,100,000 clones listed, 85% to 95% were seen once. Sequencing was performed on naive CD8+ T cells from PBMCs. Every receptor here comes from a young man in good health. Some clones in this sample may be carry-over from other donors' samples. CDR3s include the opening cysteine and the closing phenylalanine or tryptophan. A D gene is named only where the DNA matches it firmly. Clone sizes are given selectively: once, few, many, or a class where the clone is expanded.

CDR3 length	D gene	clone size	J gene	V gene	CDR3 DNA	CDR3 protein
13	-	once	TRBJ2-7	TRBV7-9	TGTGCCAGCAGCTTAGGCCCGGACTACGAGCAGTACTTC	CASSLGPDYEQYF
18	TRBD1	-	TRBJ2-7	TRBV6-1	TGTGCCAGCAGTGAGAGGGCCGGGACAGGGGGCCGGGGCTACGAGCAGTACTTC	CASSERAGTGGRGYEQYF
15	-	-	TRBJ1-5	TRBV23-1	TGCGCCAGCAGTCAATCAGGGTATAGCAATCAGCCCCAGCATTTT	CASSQSGYSNQPQHF
14	-	-	TRBJ1-5	TRBV15	TGTGCCACCAGCCCCCCCAGGGTGTATCAGCCCCAGCATTTT	CATSPPRVYQPQHF
11	-	-	TRBJ2-1	TRBV30	TGTGCCTGGAGTTCGGGGAATGAGCAGTTCTTC	CAWSSGNEQFF
16	-	-	TRBJ2-2	TRBV13	TGTGCCAGCAGCTTAGATACGGGACCTAACACCGGGGAGCTGTTTTTT	CASSLDTGPNTGELFF
14	TRBD1	-	TRBJ2-7	TRBV7-9	TGTGCCAGCACGGAGGGGACAGGGGGCCTCGAGCAGTACTTC	CASTEGTGGLEQYF
16	-	-	TRBJ2-1	TRBV13	TGTGCCAGCAGCTCCCGAGCGGGCCCCCCCTACAATGAGCAGTTCTTC	CASSSRAGPPYNEQFF
13	-	-	TRBJ1-1	TRBV27	TGTGCCAGCAGTTTAGTCGAATCGACTGAAGCTTTCTTT	CASSLVESTEAFF
15	-	-	TRBJ2-7	TRBV27	TGTGCCAGCAGTTTTGAGCGGCCAAGCTCCTACGAGCAGTACTTC	CASSFERPSSYEQYF
16	-	-	TRBJ2-6	TRBV19	TGTGCCAGTAGTATCCCCACTATTTCTGGGGCCAACGTCCTGACTTTC	CASSIPTISGANVLTF
11	-	once	TRBJ2-7	TRBV29-1	TGCAGCGCGGACGGCCCCTACGAGCAGTACTTC	CSADGPYEQYF
15	TRBD1	-	TRBJ2-7	TRBV27	TGTGCCAGCAGTTTATCCCCCAGGGGGTTTGACGAGCAGTACTTC	CASSLSPRGFDEQYF
18	TRBD2	-	TRBJ2-5	TRBV5-1	TGCGCCAGCAGCTTGGTCCCTAGCGGACCCCAGACTCAAGAGACCCAGTACTTC	CASSLVPSGPQTQETQYF